One and the same sample provided the 8 T cell receptor beta chains below, sequenced in a study of T cell repertoires in cytomegalovirus infection (dated by TCRdb to the late 2010s). TCRdb lists the instrument as Illumina HiSeq 1500. TCRdb handled the public reads itself, with Q25 trimming in fastp and clone calling in MiXCR, and kept productive beta chains. Rows are unified per CDR3 protein, each entry keeping the most common DNA and genes. Here the sample has 65,000 to 90,000 distinct CDR3 sequences; under 4.5% occur a single time. Around a fifth of the sample is held by the ten biggest clonotypes. Material: PBMCs. The receptors here all came from a human donor in good health (CMV status not recorded). Some clones in this sample may be carry-over from other donors' samples.

The table lists this clonotype with many counts. The J gene is TRBJ1-1, the V gene TRBV7-8; D is ambiguous. Germline V gene data show CDR1 as SGHVS and CDR2 as FQNEAQ. Trimming stripped 6 bases from V and 1 base from J, with 9 bases between. The CDR3 length is 13 residues. For the CDR3, the DNA is TGTGCCAGCAGTGAGGACGGGAACACTGAAGCTTTCTTT. Translation: CASSEDGNTEAFF.

This clonotype has at least ten counts. The chain links TRBV7-2 to TRBJ2-2; TRBD2 agrees at 9 bases. The CDR3 covers 15 residues. Germline V gives CDR1 SGHTA, CDR2 FQGNSA. J lost 0 bases, V lost 5 bases, and 1 base had no gene match. CDR3 coding DNA: TGTGCCAGCAGCCGCGGGGGGGCGAACACCGGGGAGCTGTTTTTT. It is translated as CASSRGGANTGELFF.

This clonotype occurred many times. The V call is TRBV7-2, the J call TRBJ2-5; 8 bases line up with TRBD2. CDR1 and CDR2 from the germline V gene are SGHTA and FQGNSA. J gave up 2 bases and V 5 bases, and 4 bases lay outside the gene matches. The CDR3 covers 14 residues. The CDR3 sequence: CASSRGGSQETQYF. The CDR3 bases are TGTGCCAGCAGCCGGGGGGGTTCGCAAGAGACCCAGTACTTC.

This clonotype was counted ten times or more. The chain couples TRBV7-2 to TRBJ1-5; D is unresolved. The germline V gene encodes CDR1 SGHTA and CDR2 FQGNSA. CDR3 size: 14 residues. The V end was cut by 0 bases, the J end by 7 bases, with 10 bases between. Here the CDR3 DNA reads TGTGCCAGCAGCTTAGCGCACAGATACCAGCCCCAGCATTTT. It specifies CASSLAHRYQPQHF.

This clonotype was detected ten times or more. The chain combines TRBV7-2 with TRBJ1-5; 7 bases map to TRBD1. This CDR3 contains 13 residues. Germline V gene sequence: CDR1 SGHTA, CDR2 FQGNSA. The V segment lost 5 bases and the J segment 6 bases; nucleotides outside the gene matches: 4. For the CDR3, the DNA is TGTGCCAGCAGCAGACAGGGCGGTCAGCCCCAGCATTTT. It is translated as CASSRQGGQPQHF.

This clonotype has a count of ten or more. In nucleotides, the CDR3 is TGTGCCTCCGGTGGTGGCCAAAATAATTCACCCCTCCACTTT. It specifies CASGGGQNNSPLHF. The chain uses TRBV6-1 and TRBJ1-6; D is uncertain. The CDR3 is 14 amino acids. Trimming stripped 11 bases from V and 5 bases from J, with 16 bases between. CDR1 and CDR2 from the germline V gene are MNHNS and SASEGT.

This clonotype was observed many times. The CDR3 DNA reads TGTGCCAGCAGCCCCACGGGACTTCAACGCCGGGAGCTGTTTTTT. It specifies CASSPTGLQRRELFF. The chain employs TRBV7-2 and TRBJ2-2, with D perhaps TRBD2 (6 bases). The germline gives CDR1 SGHTA, CDR2 FQGNSA. The length of the CDR3 is 15 residues. V gave up 5 bases and J gave up 9 bases, with 19 bases separating them.

V usage is TRBV7-2 and J usage is TRBJ1-6; maybe TRBD1 (6 bases). The CDR3 sequence is 17 residues long. The germline V and J ends were trimmed by 5 bases and 0 bases, with 14 bases remaining between them. CDR1 and CDR2 (germline): SGHTA, FQGNSA. The CDR3 here is CASSQSTGSSYNSPLHF. DNA of the CDR3: TGTGCCAGCAGCCAATCTACAGGGAGCTCCTATAATTCACCCCTCCACTTT.